This T cell receptor beta chain is drawn from a study of blood T cell repertoires in COVID-19. Study-level background: The United States, Italy and Spain were the sources of the acute and convalescent COVID-19 samples.

The authors' processing: It was from reference gene primer amplification that nucleated cell counts were estimated. The repertoire was sequenced with immunoSEQ multiplex PCR; TCRdb's copy has only in-frame clones and lacks some. The V and J calls and clone size come from that table; D and trimming were worked out from the DNA. The table lists some 220,000 clones, roughly 88% of them singletons. Trimming cost V 7 bases and J 2 bases; bases outside gene matches: 12. The CDR3 covers 16 residues. The sample comprised peripheral blood. J is TRBJ2-3 and V is TRBV5-7, with 8 bases aligning to TRBD2. TRBV5-7 belongs to the ORF category, with a function that is uncertain. The TCR comes from a man in his fifties or sixties with active or convalescent COVID-19. The CDR3 here is CASFPESGGLTDTQYF. The CDR3 nucleotides read TGTGCCAGCTTTCCGGAAAGCGGGGGTCTCACAGATACGCAGTATTTT.